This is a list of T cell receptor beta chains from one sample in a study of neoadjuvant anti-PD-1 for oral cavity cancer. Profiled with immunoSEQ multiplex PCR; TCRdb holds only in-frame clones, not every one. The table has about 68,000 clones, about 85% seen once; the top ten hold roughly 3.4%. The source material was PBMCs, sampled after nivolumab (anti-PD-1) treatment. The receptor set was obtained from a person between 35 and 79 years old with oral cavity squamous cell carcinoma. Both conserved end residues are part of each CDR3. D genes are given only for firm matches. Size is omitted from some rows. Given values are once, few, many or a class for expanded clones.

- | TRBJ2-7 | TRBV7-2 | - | TGTGCCAGCAGCACCCCCGGGTTTTACTCCTACGAGCAGTACTTC | CASSTPGFYSYEQYF
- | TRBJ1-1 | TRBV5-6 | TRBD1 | TGTGCCAGCAGCGACAGGGAGAGGAGAACAACTGAAGCTTTCTTT | CASSDRERRTTEAFF
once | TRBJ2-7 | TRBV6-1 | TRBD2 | TGTGCCAGCAGGGAACTAGCGGGAGGTGGCGAGCAGTACTTC | CASRELAGGGEQYF
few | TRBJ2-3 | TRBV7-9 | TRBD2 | TGTGCCAGCAGCCTTAGCGGGACCCGCACAGATACGCAGTATTTT | CASSLSGTRTDTQYF
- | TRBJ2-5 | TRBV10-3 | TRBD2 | TGTGCCATCAGTAACCCGGGACAGACGACTAGCGGGAAACAAGAGACCCAGTACTTC | CAISNPGQTTSGKQETQYF
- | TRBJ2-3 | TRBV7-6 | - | TGTGCCAGCAGCTTAGCGGTCCTCATCTCGTTCACAGATACGCAGTATTTT | CASSLAVLISFTDTQYF
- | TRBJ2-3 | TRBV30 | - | TGTGCCTGGAGCCACAACACAGATACGCAGTATTTT | CAWSHNTDTQYF
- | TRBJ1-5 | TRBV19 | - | TGTGCCAGTAGTATAAGGAGTCGTGGGCAGGGTTGGCAGCCCCAGCATTTT | CASSIRSRGQGWQPQHF
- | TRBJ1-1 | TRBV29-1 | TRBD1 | TGCAGCGTTGAAGGGGACAGGGCAATGAACACTGAAGCTTTCTTT | CSVEGDRAMNTEAFF
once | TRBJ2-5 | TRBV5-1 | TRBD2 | TGCGCCAGCAGCTTGGGGCCCCCGGTAGCGGGAGAGACCCAGTACTTC | CASSLGPPVAGETQYF
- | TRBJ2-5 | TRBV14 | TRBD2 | TGTGCCAGCAGCCTGGGTACGGCTAGCGGGCGGGGAGAGACCCAGTACTTC | CASSLGTASGRGETQYF
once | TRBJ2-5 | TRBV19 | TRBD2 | TGTGCCAGTACCCCGGGGGGACAAGAGACCCAGTACTTC | CASTPGGQETQYF
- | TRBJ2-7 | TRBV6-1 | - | TGTGCCACCTTGACTAGTTCTAGGGAGCAGTACTTC | CATLTSSREQYF
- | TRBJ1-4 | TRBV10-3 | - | TGTGCCATCAGTGAGAGGGTGAATGAAAAACTGTTTTTT | CAISERVNEKLFF
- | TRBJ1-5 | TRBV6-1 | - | TGTGCCAGCAGTGAACGGGGCAATCAGCCCCAGCATTTT | CASSERGNQPQHF
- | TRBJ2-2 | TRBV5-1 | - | TGCGCCAGCAGCCCTCAAGGACAGCCCGGGGAGCTGTTTTTT | CASSPQGQPGELFF
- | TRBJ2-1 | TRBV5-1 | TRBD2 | TGCGCCAGCAGAATGGGACTAGCAGGGAATGAGCAGTTCTTC | CASRMGLAGNEQFF
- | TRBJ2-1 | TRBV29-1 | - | TGCAGCGTTGAAGTTTCGTCCCTTGAGTCCTACAATGAGCAGTTCTTC | CSVEVSSLESYNEQFF
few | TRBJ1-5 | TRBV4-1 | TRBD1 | TGCGCCAGCAGCCAAGAGACAGGGCCGACGCCCCAGCATTTT | CASSQETGPTPQHF
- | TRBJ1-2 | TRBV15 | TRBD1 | TGTGCCACCAGCAGGGGGACAGGGATTGACTATGGCTACACCTTC | CATSRGTGIDYGYTF
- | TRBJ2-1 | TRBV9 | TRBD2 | TGTGCCAGCAGCATGCCCATAGCGGGAGTCTACAATGAGCAGTTCTTC | CASSMPIAGVYNEQFF
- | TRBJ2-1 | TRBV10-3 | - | TGTGCCATCAGTGCAGGACAGCAACTCGAGCAGTTCTTC | CAISAGQQLEQFF
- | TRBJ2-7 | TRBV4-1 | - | TGCGCCAGCAGCCAGGCCCCAGTGAGCTCCGAGCAGTACTTC | CASSQAPVSSEQYF
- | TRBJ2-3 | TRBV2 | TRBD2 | TGTGCCAGCAACATAGCGGGACTCACAGATACGCAGTATTTT | CASNIAGLTDTQYF
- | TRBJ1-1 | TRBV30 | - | TGTGCCTGGAGTTCACAGTCGAACACTGAAGCTTTCTTT | CAWSSQSNTEAFF
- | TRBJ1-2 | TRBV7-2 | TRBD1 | TGTGCCAGCAGCTTAGGATCCGGGACAGCTTATGGCTACACCTTC | CASSLGSGTAYGYTF
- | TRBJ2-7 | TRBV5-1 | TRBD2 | TGCGCCAGCAGCGGGACTAGCGGGACCCAAGCCTACGAGCAGTACTTC | CASSGTSGTQAYEQYF
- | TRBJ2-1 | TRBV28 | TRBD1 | TGTGCCAGCAAAGAGGGGGGGACAGGGAGTCACAATGAGCAGTTCTTC | CASKEGGTGSHNEQFF
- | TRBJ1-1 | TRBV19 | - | TGTGCCAGTATACTATCGGGAAGGGCCACTGAAGCTTTCTTT | CASILSGRATEAFF
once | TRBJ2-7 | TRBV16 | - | TGTGCCAGCAGCCCCCCCAGCCGTTACGAGCAGTACTTC | CASSPPSRYEQYF
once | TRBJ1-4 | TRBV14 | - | TGTGCCGAACGGGACTTCCAAACTAATGAAAAACTGTTTTTT | CAERDFQTNEKLFF
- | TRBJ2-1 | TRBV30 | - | TGTGCCTGGAGTTATCCCAATGAGCAGTTCTTC | CAWSYPNEQFF
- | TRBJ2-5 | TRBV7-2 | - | TGTGCCAGCAGCTTAGGTAGCTCGGGGACCCAGTACTTC | CASSLGSSGTQYF
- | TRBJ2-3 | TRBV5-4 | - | TGTGCCAGCAGCTTGTTGGTGGGAGAATCGCAGTATTTT | CASSLLVGESQYF
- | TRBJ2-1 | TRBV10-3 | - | TGTGCCATCAGTGAGTCACAGAGTAACAATGAGCAGTTCTTC | CAISESQSNNEQFF
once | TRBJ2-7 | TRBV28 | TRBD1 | TGTGCCAGCACACGGGGGACAGGCCCATTCGAGCAGTACTTC | CASTRGTGPFEQYF
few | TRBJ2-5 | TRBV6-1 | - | TGTGCCAGCGCTCCCAGGGTCGGGGAGACCCAGTACTTC | CASAPRVGETQYF
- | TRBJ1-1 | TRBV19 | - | TGTGCCAGTAGTGAGGACGTTCGAAACACTGAAGCTTTCTTT | CASSEDVRNTEAFF
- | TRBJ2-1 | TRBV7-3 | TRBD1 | TGTGCCAGCAGCTTACAGGGGGCAAGGAATGAGCAGTTCTTC | CASSLQGARNEQFF
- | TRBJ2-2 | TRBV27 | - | TGTGCCAGCAGCTTAACCCTCGGGGAGCTGTTTTTT | CASSLTLGELFF
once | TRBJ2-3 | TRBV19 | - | TGTGCCAGTAGTATGGAGGCGGATACGCAGTATTTT | CASSMEADTQYF
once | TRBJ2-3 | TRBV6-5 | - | TGTGCCAGCAGTTCTTTTGATGGGTGGGGCGATACGCAGTATTTT | CASSSFDGWGDTQYF
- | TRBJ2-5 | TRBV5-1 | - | TGCGCCAGCAGCCGGACCGCGGGGTACCAAGAGACCCAGTACTTC | CASSRTAGYQETQYF
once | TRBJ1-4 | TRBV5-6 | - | TGTGCCAGCAGCTTGGCGGGGGCTAATGAAAAACTGTTTTTT | CASSLAGANEKLFF
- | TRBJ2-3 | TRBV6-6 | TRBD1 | TGTGCCAGCTGGGGACAGCTACCAGATACGCAGTATTTT | CASWGQLPDTQYF
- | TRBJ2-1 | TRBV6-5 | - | TGTGCCAGCAGTTACTCTGCAGGCTACTACAATGAGCAGTTCTTC | CASSYSAGYYNEQFF
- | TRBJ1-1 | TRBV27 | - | TGTGCCAGCAGTTGGACAGCCAACACTGAAGCTTTCTTT | CASSWTANTEAFF
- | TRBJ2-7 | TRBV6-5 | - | TGTGCCAGCAGTCCCTTGGCGACGGGCGAGCAGTACTTC | CASSPLATGEQYF